These T cell receptor beta chains were read from a single sample in a study of blood T cell repertoires in COVID-19. Libraries were prepared by immunoSEQ multiplex PCR; TCRdb keeps only in-frame clonotypes and omits some of them. The repertoire holds fewer than 200,000 clones, roughly 84% seen once, with approximately 1.3% in the top ten. Specimen: peripheral blood. The receptors originated from a man in his fifties or sixties who had recovered from COVID-19. CDR3s include the opening cysteine and the closing phenylalanine or tryptophan. Each record gives: CDR3 length, J gene, clone size, D gene, V gene, CDR3 protein, CDR3 DNA. The D gene is left open where the match is weak. The size of a clone is reported for some rows only, either as once, few or many, or as a class for expanded clones.

length: 18; J: TRBJ2-3; size: NA; D: TRBD2; V: TRBV5-1; CDR3: CASSLARLGGGATDTQYF; DNA: TGCGCCAGCAGCTTGGCCAGGTTGGGCGGGGGGGCCACAGATACGCAGTATTTT
length: 15; J: TRBJ2-5; size: NA; D: TRBD1; V: TRBV5-1; CDR3: CASRDTGGSQETQYF; DNA: TGCGCCAGCAGGGACACAGGGGGCAGCCAAGAGACCCAGTACTTC
length: 19; J: TRBJ2-6; size: NA; D: NA; V: TRBV5-1; CDR3: CASSLAPGQGSSGANVLTF; DNA: TGCGCCAGCAGCTTGGCCCCAGGTCAGGGTAGCTCTGGGGCCAACGTCCTGACTTTC
length: 18; J: TRBJ1-6; size: NA; D: TRBD1; V: TRBV18; CDR3: CASSPTRTGTGGSSPLHF; DNA: TGTGCCAGCTCACCAACGAGGACTGGAACAGGGGGAAGTTCACCCCTCCACTTT
length: 14; J: TRBJ1-2; size: NA; D: NA; V: TRBV25-1; CDR3: CASSDGWRTYGYTF; DNA: TGTGCCAGCAGTGATGGGTGGAGGACCTATGGCTACACCTTC
length: 15; J: TRBJ1-1; size: NA; D: TRBD1; V: TRBV11-3; CDR3: CASSRSIGTGGEAFF; DNA: TGTGCCAGCAGCCGAAGCATCGGGACAGGGGGAGAAGCTTTCTTT
length: 17; J: TRBJ2-2; size: NA; D: NA; V: TRBV19; CDR3: CASSIGGGLVNTGELFF; DNA: TGTGCCAGTAGTATCGGTGGGGGACTGGTGAACACCGGGGAGCTGTTTTTT
length: 14; J: TRBJ1-1; size: NA; D: NA; V: TRBV6-5; CDR3: CASSYSGRYTEAFF; DNA: TGTGCCAGCAGTTACTCAGGGAGATACACTGAAGCTTTCTTT
length: 13; J: TRBJ1-4; size: NA; D: NA; V: TRBV18; CDR3: CASSREYGEKLFF; DNA: TGTGCCAGCTCACGGGAGTATGGAGAAAAACTGTTTTTT
length: 16; J: TRBJ1-2; size: NA; D: TRBD1; V: TRBV15; CDR3: CATSREPPGQGYGYTF; DNA: TGTGCCACCAGCAGAGAACCTCCGGGACAGGGCTATGGCTACACCTTC
length: 15; J: TRBJ1-2; size: NA; D: TRBD1; V: TRBV6-5; CDR3: CASSYEGQGSYGYTF; DNA: TGTGCCAGCAGTTACGAGGGACAGGGGAGCTATGGCTACACCTTC
length: 15; J: TRBJ1-1; size: NA; D: NA; V: TRBV29-1; CDR3: CSVDPGWGQRTEAFF; DNA: TGCAGCGTTGATCCGGGGTGGGGGCAGCGCACTGAAGCTTTCTTT
length: 14; J: TRBJ1-6; size: NA; D: NA; V: TRBV24-1; CDR3: CATSDLKRNSPLHF; DNA: TGTGCCACCAGTGATTTGAAGAGGAATTCACCCCTCCACTTT
length: 12; J: TRBJ2-1; size: NA; D: NA; V: TRBV5-1; CDR3: CASSFYGDEQFF; DNA: TGCGCCAGCAGCTTTTATGGAGATGAGCAGTTCTTC
length: 12; J: TRBJ1-2; size: NA; D: NA; V: TRBV6-5; CDR3: CASRGGYYGYTF; DNA: TGTGCCAGCAGGGGGGGGTACTATGGCTACACCTTC
length: 11; J: TRBJ1-3; size: once; D: NA; V: TRBV30; CDR3: CALQGRNTIYF; DNA: TGTGCTCTCCAGGGTAGAAACACCATATATTTT
length: 14; J: TRBJ2-2; size: NA; D: NA; V: TRBV3-1/TRBV3-2; CDR3: CASSQASGSGELFF; DNA: TGTGCCAGCAGCCAAGCCAGCGGGTCCGGGGAGCTGTTTTTT
length: 16; J: TRBJ2-5; size: NA; D: NA; V: TRBV9; CDR3: CASSVGAANSQETQYF; DNA: TGTGCCAGCAGCGTAGGGGCAGCCAACTCCCAAGAGACCCAGTACTTC
length: 17; J: TRBJ1-6; size: NA; D: TRBD1; V: TRBV6-2/TRBV6-3; CDR3: CASSYETGSSYNSPLHF; DNA: TGTGCCAGCAGTTACGAGACAGGGAGCTCCTATAATTCACCCCTCCACTTT
length: 17; J: TRBJ2-3; size: NA; D: TRBD2; V: TRBV2; CDR3: CASSGSLAGGGTDTQYF; DNA: TGTGCCAGCAGTGGTTCACTAGCGGGGGGCGGCACAGATACGCAGTATTTT
length: 16; J: TRBJ1-4; size: NA; D: TRBD1; V: TRBV9; CDR3: CASSVEGGTAEEKLFF; DNA: TGTGCCAGCAGCGTAGAGGGCGGGACAGCCGAAGAAAAACTGTTTTTT